Following are 12 T cell receptor beta chains from one sample sequenced in a study of lymphopenia after photon versus proton radiotherapy. TCRdb keeps only in-frame clones here, not all; method: immunoSEQ multiplex PCR. The top ten hold about 4.7% of the sample, which has approximately 170,000 clones, approximately 86% seen once. This specimen was peripheral blood, taken from a patient treated with photon-based radiotherapy. Receptors originate from a man in his fifties or sixties with gastric cancer.

This chain joins TRBV6-6 and TRBJ1-1, with a weak D call TRBD1 (6 bases). The germline V gene encodes CDR1 MNHNY and CDR2 SVGAGI (reference sequence). The CDR3 is 12 amino acids. The V and J ends lost 6 bases and 5 bases respectively, with 10 bases between them. Here the CDR3 reads CASRFQGTEAFF. The CDR3 nucleotides read TGTGCCAGCAGATTCCAGGGGACTGAAGCTTTCTTT.

The chain employs TRBV10-3 and TRBJ2-5; tentatively, D is TRBD1 or TRBD2 (5 bases each). CDR3 size: 16 residues. Germline CDR1 and CDR2: ENHRY and SYGVKD. V was pared by 5 bases and J by 4 bases, with 20 bases between. The CDR3 region is CAISLGGGVAGETQYF. In nucleotides, the CDR3 is TGTGCCATCAGTCTGGGTGGGGGAGTCGCGGGAGAGACCCAGTACTTC.

The J gene is TRBJ2-7, the V gene TRBV2; TRBD2 matches at 8 bases. The germline V gene encodes CDR1 SNHLY and CDR2 FYNNEI. Germline trimming cut 10 bases from V and 0 bases from J; bases unmatched to any gene: 5. The CDR3 is 13 residues long. The CDR3 here is CATARGGSYEQYF. In DNA form, the CDR3 reads TGTGCCACCGCACGGGGGGGCTCCTACGAGCAGTACTTC.

This chain connects TRBV27 to TRBJ2-7; 11 positions agree with TRBD1. V lost 6 bases and J lost 5; bases outside the gene matches: 3. Germline V gene sequence: CDR1 MNHEY, CDR2 SMNVEV (reference sequence). The CDR3 totals 13 residues. The CDR3 DNA is TGTGCCAGCAGACGGACAGGGGGCGACGAGCAGTACTTC. This translates into CASRRTGGDEQYF.

This clone was observed once. The rearrangement uses TRBV5-1 and TRBJ2-1; the match to TRBD2 covers 8 bases. Trimming removed 5 bases from V and 2 bases from J; junction bases left unmatched: 9. The CDR3 runs 16 residues. The germline CDR1 and CDR2 sequences are SGHRS and YFSETQ. CDR3 DNA: TGCGCCAGCAGGCCTGGTAGCGGGGAAACCTACAATGAGCAGTTCTTC. This sequence encodes CASRPGSGETYNEQFF.

The J gene is TRBJ1-2, the V gene TRBV2; D remains ambiguous. V lost 4 bases to trimming and J lost 3 bases, with 6 bases between them. CDR1 is SNHLY, CDR2 FYNNEI, per germline. This CDR3 has 12 residues. CDR3 in amino acids: CASSARDYGYTF. The CDR3 region has the DNA TGTGCCAGCAGTGCAAGGGACTATGGCTACACCTTC.

The rearrangement links TRBV30 to TRBJ2-3; no definite D call. Germline V gene sequence: CDR1 GTSNPN, CDR2 SVGIG (reference sequence). This CDR3 region has 13 residues. Trimming shortened V by 2 bases and J by 2 bases, and 8 bases separated the two germline ends. The CDR3 DNA follows: TGTGCCTGGAGTCTCTCCAACACAGATACGCAGTATTTT. Protein sequence: CAWSLSNTDTQYF.

The chain has TRBV9 and TRBJ2-2; D remains unclear. CDR1 SGDLS and CDR2 YYNGEE come from the germline V gene. With 0 bases removed from V and 6 bases from J, the gap between germline ends came to 12 bases. This CDR3 comprises 15 residues. In DNA form, the CDR3 reads TGTGCCAGCAGCGTAGCTCAGGAAGGCGCCGGGGAGCTGTTTTTT. It is translated as CASSVAQEGAGELFF. The whole variable domain, filled in from reference TRBV9 and TRBJ2-2, reads DSGVTQTPKHLITATGQRVTLRCSPRSGDLSVYWYQQSLDQGLQFLIQYYNGEERAKGNILERFSAQQFPDLHSELNLSSLELGDSALYFCASSVAQEGAGELFFGEGSRLTVL.

The chain carries TRBV9 and TRBJ1-2; D not resolved. CDR1 is SGDLS and CDR2 is YYNGEE in the germline V gene. V was trimmed by 0 bases and J by 0 bases, leaving 12 bases between them. The CDR3 sequence is 16 residues long. CDR3 protein: CASSVAMGDPNYGYTF. The CDR3 coding sequence is TGTGCCAGCAGCGTAGCTATGGGAGACCCTAACTATGGCTACACCTTC.

The genes are TRBV5-5 and TRBJ2-1, with D uncertain. V lost 3 bases, J lost 6 bases, and 16 bases lay in between. The germline gives CDR1 SGHKS, CDR2 YYEKEE (reference sequence). The length of the CDR3 is 15 residues. Written as DNA, the CDR3 is TGTGCCAGCAGCTCCCTCTTCGCGGTGGGCAATGAGCAGTTCTTC. Its translation: CASSSLFAVGNEQFF. The full variable domain, in which reference TRBV5-5 and TRBJ2-1 provide the parts outside the CDR3, is DAGVTQSPTHLIKTRGQQVTLRCSPISGHKSVSWYQQVLGQGPQFIFQYYEKEERGRGNFPDRFSARQFPNYSSELNVNALLLGDSALYLCASSSLFAVGNEQFFGPGTRLTVL.

This chain uses TRBV4-1 with TRBJ2-3; 8 nucleotides line up with TRBD1. Germline V gene sequence: CDR1 MGHRA, CDR2 YSYEKL. Unmatched junction bases numbered 14, after V lost 9 bases and J lost 6 bases. CDR3 size: 15 residues. CDR3 loop: CASQRQGASGDTQYF. The CDR3 bases are TGCGCCAGTCAGCGGCAGGGGGCCTCCGGGGATACGCAGTATTTT.

J is TRBJ2-1 and V is TRBV5-1; D might be TRBD1 or TRBD2, each matching 5 bases. V lost 4 bases to trimming and J lost 1 base, with 9 bases between them. Germline V CDR1 and CDR2: SGHRS, YFSETQ. The CDR3 extends over 14 amino acids. The CDR3 DNA follows: TGCGCCAGCAGCGGGACGGTTTCCTACAATGAGCAGTTCTTC. The encoded protein is CASSGTVSYNEQFF.